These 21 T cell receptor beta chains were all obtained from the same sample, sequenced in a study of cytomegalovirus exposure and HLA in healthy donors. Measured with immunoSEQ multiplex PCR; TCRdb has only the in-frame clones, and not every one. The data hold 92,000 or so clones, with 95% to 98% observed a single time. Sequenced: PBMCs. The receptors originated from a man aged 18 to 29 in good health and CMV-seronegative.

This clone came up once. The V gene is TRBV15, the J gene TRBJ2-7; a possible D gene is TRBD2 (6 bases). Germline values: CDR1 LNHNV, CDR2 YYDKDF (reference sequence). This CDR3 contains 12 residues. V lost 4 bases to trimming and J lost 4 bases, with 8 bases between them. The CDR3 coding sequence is TGTGCCACCAGCACGGAGGGTTACGAGCAGTACTTC. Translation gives CATSTEGYEQYF. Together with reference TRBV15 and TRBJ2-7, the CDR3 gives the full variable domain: DAMVIQNPRYQVTQFGKPVTLSCSQTLNHNVMYWYQQKSSQAPKLLFHYYDKDFNNEADTPDNFQSRRPNTSFCFLDIRSPGLGDTAMYLCATSTEGYEQYFGPGTRLTVT.

CDR3 sequence (DNA): TGCGCCAGCAGCCAAGGGCTAGCGGGGACAGATACGCAGTATTTT. Its translation: CASSQGLAGTDTQYF. The chain joins TRBV4-1 to TRBJ2-3; the match to TRBD2 covers 9 bases. Germline V gene data show CDR1 as MGHRA and CDR2 as YSYEKL. V lost 1 base and J lost 3; bases outside the gene matches: 2. The length of the CDR3 is 15 residues.

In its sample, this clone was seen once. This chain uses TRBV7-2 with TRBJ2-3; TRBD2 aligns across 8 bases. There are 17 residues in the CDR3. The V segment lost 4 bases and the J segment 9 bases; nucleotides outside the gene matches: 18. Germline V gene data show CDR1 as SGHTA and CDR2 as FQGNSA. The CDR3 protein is CASSSRMTTSGSSTQYF. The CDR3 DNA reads TGTGCCAGCAGCTCGAGAATGACTACTAGCGGCAGCAGCACGCAGTATTTT.

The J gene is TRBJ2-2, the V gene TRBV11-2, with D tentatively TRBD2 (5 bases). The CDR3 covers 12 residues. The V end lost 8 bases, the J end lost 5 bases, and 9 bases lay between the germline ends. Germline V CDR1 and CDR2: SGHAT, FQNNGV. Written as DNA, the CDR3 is TGTGCCAGCCGAGGGTGGACCGGGGAGCTGTTTTTT. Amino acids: CASRGWTGELFF.

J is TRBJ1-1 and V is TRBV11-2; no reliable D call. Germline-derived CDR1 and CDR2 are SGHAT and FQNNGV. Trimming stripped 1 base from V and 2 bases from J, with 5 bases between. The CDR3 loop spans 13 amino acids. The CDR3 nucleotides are TGTGCCAGCAGCTTAGCAATTAACACTGAAGCTTTCTTT. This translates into CASSLAINTEAFF.

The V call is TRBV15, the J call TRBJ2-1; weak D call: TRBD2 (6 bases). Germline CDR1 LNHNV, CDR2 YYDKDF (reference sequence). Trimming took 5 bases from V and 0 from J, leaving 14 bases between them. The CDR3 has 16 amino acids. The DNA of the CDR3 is TGTGCCACCAGCGGGATTCTAGCGAGCTCCTACAATGAGCAGTTCTTC. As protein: CATSGILASSYNEQFF.

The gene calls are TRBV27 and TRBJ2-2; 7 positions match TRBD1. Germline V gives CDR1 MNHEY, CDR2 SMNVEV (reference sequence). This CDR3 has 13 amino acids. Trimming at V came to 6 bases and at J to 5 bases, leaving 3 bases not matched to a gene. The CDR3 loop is CASRTGFTGELFF. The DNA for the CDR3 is TGTGCCAGCAGGACAGGGTTTACCGGGGAGCTGTTTTTT.

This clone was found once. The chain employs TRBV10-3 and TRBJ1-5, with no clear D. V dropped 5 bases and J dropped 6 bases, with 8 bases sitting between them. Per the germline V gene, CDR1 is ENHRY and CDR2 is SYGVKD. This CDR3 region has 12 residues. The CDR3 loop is CAISPEGQPQHF. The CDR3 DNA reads TGTGCCATCAGTCCGGAGGGTCAGCCCCAGCATTTT.

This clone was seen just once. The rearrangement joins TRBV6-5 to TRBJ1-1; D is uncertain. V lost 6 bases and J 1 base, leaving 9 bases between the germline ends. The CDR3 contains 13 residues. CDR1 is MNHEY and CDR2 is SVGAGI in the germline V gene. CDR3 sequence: CASSATENTEAFF. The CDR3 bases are TGTGCCAGCAGCGCCACAGAGAACACTGAAGCTTTCTTT.

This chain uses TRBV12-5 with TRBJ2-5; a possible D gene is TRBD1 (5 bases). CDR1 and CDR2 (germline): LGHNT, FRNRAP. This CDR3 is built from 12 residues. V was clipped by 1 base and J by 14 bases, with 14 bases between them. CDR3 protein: CASGLEKTAVYF. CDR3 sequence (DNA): TGTGCTAGTGGTTTGGAAAAGACAGCCGTCTACTTC.

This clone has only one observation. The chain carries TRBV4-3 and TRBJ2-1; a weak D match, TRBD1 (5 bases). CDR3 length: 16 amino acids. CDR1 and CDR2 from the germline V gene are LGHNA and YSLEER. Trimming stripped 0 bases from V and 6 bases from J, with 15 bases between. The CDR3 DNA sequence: TGCGCCAGCAGCCAAGATCTCAGGGTCTCGGCCAATGAGCAGTTCTTC. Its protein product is CASSQDLRVSANEQFF.

The CDR3 protein is CASSLPWRGDTQYF. The DNA of the CDR3 is TGTGCCAGCAGTTTGCCATGGCGAGGAGATACGCAGTATTTT. This chain uses TRBV28 with TRBJ2-3; D is unclear. Germline V CDR1 and CDR2: MDHEN, SYDVKM. The CDR3 is made up of 14 amino acids. Trimming removed 3 bases from V and 5 bases from J, with 12 bases in between.

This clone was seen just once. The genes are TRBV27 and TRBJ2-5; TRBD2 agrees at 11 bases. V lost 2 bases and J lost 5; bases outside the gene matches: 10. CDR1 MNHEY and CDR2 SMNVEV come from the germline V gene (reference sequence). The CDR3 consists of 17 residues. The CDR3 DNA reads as TGTGCCAGCAGTTTAGGGTTAGCGGGAGGGCCCCCGGAGACCCAGTACTTC. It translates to CASSLGLAGGPPETQYF.

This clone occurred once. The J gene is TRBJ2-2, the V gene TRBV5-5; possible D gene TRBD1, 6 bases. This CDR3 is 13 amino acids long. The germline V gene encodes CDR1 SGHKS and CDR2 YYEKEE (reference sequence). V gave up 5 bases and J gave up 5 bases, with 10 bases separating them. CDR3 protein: CASRHRETGELFF. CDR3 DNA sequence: TGTGCCAGCAGACACAGGGAAACCGGGGAGCTGTTTTTT.

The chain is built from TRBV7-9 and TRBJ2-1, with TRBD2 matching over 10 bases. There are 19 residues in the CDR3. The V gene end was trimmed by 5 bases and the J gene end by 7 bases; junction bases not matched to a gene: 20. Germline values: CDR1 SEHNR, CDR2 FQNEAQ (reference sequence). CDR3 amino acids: CASSPGVASGRSWWNEQFF. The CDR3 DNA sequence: TGTGCCAGCAGCCCCGGTGTCGCTAGCGGGAGATCGTGGTGGAATGAGCAGTTCTTC.

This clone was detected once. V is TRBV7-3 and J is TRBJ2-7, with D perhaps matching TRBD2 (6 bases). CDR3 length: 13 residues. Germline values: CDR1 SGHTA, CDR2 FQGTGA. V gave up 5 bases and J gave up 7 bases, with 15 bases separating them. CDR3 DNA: TGTGCCAGCAGCCCTATCGTGGGGGGAGAGCAGTACTTC. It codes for CASSPIVGGEQYF.

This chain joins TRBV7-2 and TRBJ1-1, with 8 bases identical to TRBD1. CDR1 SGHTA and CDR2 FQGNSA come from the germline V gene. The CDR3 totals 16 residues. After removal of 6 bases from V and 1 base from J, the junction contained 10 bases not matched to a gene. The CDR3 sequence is CASRVGTGRKNTEAFF. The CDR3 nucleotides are TGTGCCAGCAGAGTCGGGACAGGTAGGAAGAACACTGAAGCTTTCTTT.

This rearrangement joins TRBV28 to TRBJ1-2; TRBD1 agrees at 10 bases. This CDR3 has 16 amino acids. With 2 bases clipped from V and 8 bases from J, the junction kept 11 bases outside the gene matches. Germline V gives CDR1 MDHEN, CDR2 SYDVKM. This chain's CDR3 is CASSLNTGTGASGYTF. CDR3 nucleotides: TGTGCCAGCAGTTTAAATACCGGGACAGGGGCAAGCGGCTACACCTTC.

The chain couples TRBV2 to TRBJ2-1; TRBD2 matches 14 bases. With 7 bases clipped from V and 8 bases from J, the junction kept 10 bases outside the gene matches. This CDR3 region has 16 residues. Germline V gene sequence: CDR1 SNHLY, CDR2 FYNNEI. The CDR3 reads CASIDTPGLAGDEQFF. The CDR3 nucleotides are TGTGCCAGCATTGACACTCCGGGACTAGCGGGAGATGAGCAGTTCTTC.

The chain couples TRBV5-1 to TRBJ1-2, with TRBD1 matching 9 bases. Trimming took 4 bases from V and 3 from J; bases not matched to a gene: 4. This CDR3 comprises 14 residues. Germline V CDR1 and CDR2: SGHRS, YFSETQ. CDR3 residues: CASSIGTGYYGYTF. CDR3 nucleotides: TGCGCCAGCAGCATAGGGACAGGGTACTATGGCTACACCTTC. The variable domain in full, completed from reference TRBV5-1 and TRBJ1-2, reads KAGVTQTPRYLIKTRGQQVTLSCSPISGHRSVSWYQQTPGQGLQFLFEYFSETQRNKGNFPGRFSGRQFSNSRSEMNVSTLELGDSALYLCASSIGTGYYGYTFGSGTRLTVV.

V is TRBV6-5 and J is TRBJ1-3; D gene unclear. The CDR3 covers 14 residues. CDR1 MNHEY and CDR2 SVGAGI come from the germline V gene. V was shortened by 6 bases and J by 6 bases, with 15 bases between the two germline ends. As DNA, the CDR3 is TGTGCCAGCAGCCTACCGGGGTCCCAAAACACCATATATTTT. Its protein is CASSLPGSQNTIYF.